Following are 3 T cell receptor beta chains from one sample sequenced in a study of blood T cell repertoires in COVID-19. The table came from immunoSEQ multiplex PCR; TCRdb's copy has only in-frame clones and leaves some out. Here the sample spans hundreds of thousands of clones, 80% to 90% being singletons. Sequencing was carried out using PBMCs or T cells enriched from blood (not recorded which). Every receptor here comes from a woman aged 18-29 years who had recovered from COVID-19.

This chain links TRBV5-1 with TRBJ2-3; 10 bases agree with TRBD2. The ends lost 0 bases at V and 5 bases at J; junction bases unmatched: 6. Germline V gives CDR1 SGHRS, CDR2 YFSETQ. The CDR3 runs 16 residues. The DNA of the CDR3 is TGCGCCAGCAGCTTGGCAGCGGGGGGGCTCGGAGATACGCAGTATTTT. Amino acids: CASSLAAGGLGDTQYF.

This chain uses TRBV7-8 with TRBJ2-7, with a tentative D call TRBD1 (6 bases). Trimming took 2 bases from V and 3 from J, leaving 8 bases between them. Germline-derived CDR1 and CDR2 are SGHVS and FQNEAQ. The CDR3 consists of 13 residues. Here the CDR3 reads CASSLMDSYEQYF. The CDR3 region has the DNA TGTGCCAGCAGCTTAATGGACAGCTACGAGCAGTACTTC.

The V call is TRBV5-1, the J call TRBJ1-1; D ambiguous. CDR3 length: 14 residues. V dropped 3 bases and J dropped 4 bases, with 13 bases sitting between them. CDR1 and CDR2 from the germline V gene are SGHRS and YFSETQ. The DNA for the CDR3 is TGCGCCAGCAGCTCTAAAGGTACGGGCACTGAAGCTTTCTTT. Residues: CASSSKGTGTEAFF.